This TCR beta chain originates from a study of shared clonotypes between healthy human individuals. Each of the donors was a healthy adult who was HIV-negative and had not had a recent acute infection or vaccination. For this clone: The target antigen is unknown.

This CDR3 comprises 16 residues. Germline V gives CDR1 KGHSH, CDR2 LQKENI. V lost 0 bases and J lost 7, with 19 bases in between. Method: immunoSEQ multiplex PCR; TCRdb's copy keeps in-frame clones and lacks some. The table has over 2 million clones, about 90% seen once. Whole-study findings and limits: Sample collection involved blood only; tissue repertoires are likely different. The study found lower generation probabilities in non-shared clonotypes than in those shared by all four donors.

The chain carries TRBV18 and TRBJ2-7; D remains ambiguous. The source material was naive CD4+ T cells from PBMCs. Subset noted: CD45RA+ positively selected. This TCR was recovered from a man younger than 30 in good health. Some clones in this sample may be carry-over from other donors' samples. CDR3 in DNA: TGTGCCAGCTCACCACCGATATTGACGGCTAGTGGGGAGCAGTACTTC. Its protein is CASSPPILTASGEQYF.